This TCR beta chain was observed in a study of blood T cells in healthy people across ages. The CDR3 has 14 amino acids. The V gene lost 7 bases and the J gene lost 5 bases, with 18 bases spanning the gap. Germline CDR1 reads SGHTA; CDR2 reads FQGNSA. Findings and caveats of the study: Researchers said unsorted PBMCs prevented a conclusive naive versus antigen-experienced comparison. Relative to aged donors, long-lived donors carried more naive CD4+ cells and displayed higher diversity.

Donors were systemically healthy Caucasian individuals from Russia aged about 6 to 95 years. Details on this clonotype: The antigen is not known.

Primed by a sample-barcoded 5' primer and a J-beta primer mix, a second PCR proceeded for about 7 to 11 cycles. TCRdb re-derived calls from the 5' RACE reads in MiXCR, one entry per CDR3 protein. This table holds about 580,000 distinct CDR3 sequences, roughly 48% found once. Sequencing used blood. The chain carries TRBV7-2 and TRBJ2-7; D gene unclear. The TCR originated in a man aged 80 or over in good health. The CDR3 here is CASTLEAPRHEQYF. The DNA of the CDR3 is TGTGCCAGCACCCTAGAGGCCCCCAGGCACGAGCAGTACTTC.